These T cell receptor beta chains were read from a single sample in a study of circulating CD8 cells and anti-PD-1 response in melanoma. MiXCR, applied by TCRdb to the reads, yields one record per CDR3 protein. The table has just under 450 distinct CDR3 sequences, 5.5% to 6.5% seen once. Sequenced here: CD8+ T cells from PBMCs, sampled at baseline or after one month of anti-PD-1 therapy (not recorded which). The receptors stem from a human donor with melanoma. CDR3s include the opening cysteine and the closing phenylalanine or tryptophan. Each record gives: D gene, V gene, clone size, J gene, CDR3 DNA, CDR3 protein. The D gene is left open where the match is weak. Clone size, where shown, is once, few, many, or a class for clones that have expanded.

d_call: .; v_call: TRBV12-3/TRBV12-4; clone_size: large; j_call: TRBJ1-1; cdr3_nt: TGTGCCAGCAGTTTATATCAAGAGTTTACTGAAGCTTTCTTT; cdr3_aa: CASSLYQEFTEAFF
d_call: .; v_call: TRBV25-1; clone_size: .; j_call: TRBJ2-7; cdr3_nt: TGTGCCAGCAGTGAATCCTACGAGCAGTACTTC; cdr3_aa: CASSESYEQYF
d_call: .; v_call: TRBV3-1; clone_size: .; j_call: TRBJ2-7; cdr3_nt: TGTGCCACCTCGGACGGCTCCTACGAGCAGTACTTC; cdr3_aa: CATSDGSYEQYF
d_call: .; v_call: TRBV19; clone_size: hyperexpanded; j_call: TRBJ2-3; cdr3_nt: TGTGCCAGTAGTATTCGGCCCTATACGCAGTATTTT; cdr3_aa: CASSIRPYTQYF
d_call: .; v_call: TRBV20-1; clone_size: large; j_call: TRBJ2-7; cdr3_nt: TGCAGTGCTAGAGACCTGCGGGACCTCCACCAGTACTTC; cdr3_aa: CSARDLRDLHQYF
d_call: .; v_call: TRBV19; clone_size: .; j_call: TRBJ2-7; cdr3_nt: TGTGCCAGTAGCCAGAGTTACAGCTACGAGCAGTACTTC; cdr3_aa: CASSQSYSYEQYF
d_call: .; v_call: TRBV4-3; clone_size: large; j_call: TRBJ2-2; cdr3_nt: TGCGCCAGCAGCCATGCCCGTCATACCGGGGAGCTGTTTTTT; cdr3_aa: CASSHARHTGELFF
d_call: .; v_call: TRBV30; clone_size: medium-sized; j_call: TRBJ2-3; cdr3_nt: TGTGCCTGGCATAGCCAGGGAAACGTAGATACGCAGTATTTT; cdr3_aa: CAWHSQGNVDTQYF
d_call: .; v_call: TRBV28; clone_size: medium-sized; j_call: TRBJ1-3; cdr3_nt: TGTGCCAGCAGTTTAGGACTGAAGCCCTCTGGAAACACCATATATTTT; cdr3_aa: CASSLGLKPSGNTIYF
d_call: TRBD2; v_call: TRBV27; clone_size: large; j_call: TRBJ2-1; cdr3_nt: TGTGCCAGCAGCAACCTAGCGGTTTCTTACAATGAGCAGTTCTTC; cdr3_aa: CASSNLAVSYNEQFF
d_call: .; v_call: TRBV29-1; clone_size: large; j_call: TRBJ2-3; cdr3_nt: TGCAGCGTTGTGTTGGCGAGTTCATCCACAGATACGCAGTATTTT; cdr3_aa: CSVVLASSSTDTQYF
d_call: .; v_call: TRBV11-1; clone_size: large; j_call: TRBJ1-1; cdr3_nt: TGTGCCAGCAGCCCTACCTTGGGCTTAACTGAAGCTTTCTTT; cdr3_aa: CASSPTLGLTEAFF
d_call: .; v_call: TRBV19; clone_size: large; j_call: TRBJ2-1; cdr3_nt: TGTGCCAGTAGTATCGGGGCTAATGAGCAGTTCTTC; cdr3_aa: CASSIGANEQFF
d_call: .; v_call: TRBV25-1; clone_size: large; j_call: TRBJ2-3; cdr3_nt: TGTGCCAGCGGATGGGGCACAGATACGCAGTATTTT; cdr3_aa: CASGWGTDTQYF
d_call: .; v_call: TRBV2; clone_size: large; j_call: TRBJ2-7; cdr3_nt: TGTGCCAGCAGCCCTGCGGGGGAGCAGTACTTC; cdr3_aa: CASSPAGEQYF
d_call: .; v_call: TRBV19; clone_size: large; j_call: TRBJ2-2; cdr3_nt: TGTGCCAGTAGTATCACGGGCAGCACCGGGGAGCTGTTTTTT; cdr3_aa: CASSITGSTGELFF
d_call: .; v_call: TRBV19; clone_size: medium-sized; j_call: TRBJ2-1; cdr3_nt: TGTGCCAGTAGTACGGCAAGGTACAATGAGCAGTTCTTC; cdr3_aa: CASSTARYNEQFF
d_call: TRBD1; v_call: TRBV19; clone_size: medium-sized; j_call: TRBJ2-5; cdr3_nt: TGTGCCAGTAGGGGTCTGACAGGGTCGGCAGAGACCCAGTACTTC; cdr3_aa: CASRGLTGSAETQYF
d_call: .; v_call: TRBV5-6; clone_size: large; j_call: TRBJ1-6; cdr3_nt: TGTGCCAGCAGCATAGGAGGCGGGTATAATTCACCCCTCCACTTT; cdr3_aa: CASSIGGGYNSPLHF
d_call: TRBD2; v_call: TRBV10-2; clone_size: large; j_call: TRBJ2-1; cdr3_nt: TGCGCCAGCAGTGGGAGGACTAGCGGATACCTGTGGGAGCAGTTCTTC; cdr3_aa: CASSGRTSGYLWEQFF
d_call: .; v_call: TRBV19; clone_size: .; j_call: TRBJ1-1; cdr3_nt: TGCGCCAGTAGCACGGGGGGGAACACTGAAGCATTCTTT; cdr3_aa: CASSTGGNTEAFF
d_call: TRBD1; v_call: TRBV18; clone_size: large; j_call: TRBJ2-7; cdr3_nt: TGTGCCAGCTCACCCCGGGACAGGGCCTACGAGCAGTACTTC; cdr3_aa: CASSPRDRAYEQYF
d_call: TRBD1; v_call: TRBV19; clone_size: medium-sized; j_call: TRBJ2-3; cdr3_nt: TGTGCCAGTAGTATAGTCTTCTCGGGACAGTACACAGATACGCAGTATTTT; cdr3_aa: CASSIVFSGQYTDTQYF
d_call: .; v_call: TRBV7-2; clone_size: medium-sized; j_call: TRBJ1-1; cdr3_nt: TGTGCCAGCAACTGGGGACTTATGAACACTGAAGCTTTCTTT; cdr3_aa: CASNWGLMNTEAFF
d_call: .; v_call: TRBV2; clone_size: large; j_call: TRBJ2-5; cdr3_nt: TGTGCCAGCAGTGAACCTAGCGACGTCCGGACCCAGTACTTC; cdr3_aa: CASSEPSDVRTQYF